This T cell receptor (beta chain) derives from a study of blood T cell repertoires in COVID-19. Study-level information: The United States, Italy and Spain supplied acute and convalescent COVID-19 samples. Sample material is recorded as cDNA or gDNA derived from T cells, B-cell-depleted T cells, or PBMCs.

Original processing methods: Reference gene primer amplification in the assay estimated nucleated cell counts. The table came from immunoSEQ multiplex PCR; TCRdb's copy has only in-frame clones and leaves some out. The D gene and trimming were derived from the DNA, and the V and J assignments and clone size from that table. Of tens of thousands of clones in the sample, around 90% were seen once. V lost 6 bases to trimming and J lost 2 bases, with 8 bases between them. This CDR3 has 13 amino acids. Germline V lookup: CDR1 WSHSY, CDR2 SAAADI. The sequenced sample consisted of peripheral blood. The TCR was taken from a woman in her seventies with acute or convalescent COVID-19. The chain couples TRBV10-2 to TRBJ2-1; perhaps TRBD2 as D (6 bases). DNA of the CDR3: TGCGCCAGCAGCGGGGGAGCCTACAATGAGCAGTTCTTC. It specifies CASSGGAYNEQFF.